This T cell receptor (beta chain) was observed in a study of T cells in localized non-small cell lung cancer. Broader study findings: A median of 57 of the top 100 tumor clones appeared in adjacent lung, which was paired and uninvolved. The tumor had only one region sequenced, so heterogeneity remains possible. The study found T cell clonality highest in uninvolved adjacent lung, above tumor. Higher blood T cell density tracked longer overall survival.

The ends were cut back, 0 bases at V and 0 bases at J, with 5 bases in the middle. The CDR3 contains 14 residues. Germline V gene lookup returns CDR1 SGHNT and CDR2 YYREEE (reference sequence). A word on this clone: The antigen is undetermined.

Assay: immunoSEQ multiplex PCR; the TCRdb copy retains only in-frame clones and omits some. The profile covers approximately 22,000 clones, with less than 90% appearing a single time and roughly 22% taken by the ten largest. The sample in question was PBMCs, obtained before any cancer treatment. The clonotype was recovered from a man aged 40-75 years with stage II squamous cell lung carcinoma. This rearrangement joins TRBV5-4 to TRBJ2-3, with D maybe TRBD2 (5 bases). CDR3 protein: CASSLGGSTDTQYF. Here the CDR3 DNA reads TGTGCCAGCAGCTTGGGAGGGAGCACAGATACGCAGTATTTT.